This TCR beta chain was sequenced during a study of blood T cell repertoires in COVID-19. Across the whole study: There were acute and convalescent COVID-19 samples, and they came from the United States, Italy and Spain. Nucleic acid was either cDNA or gDNA, and it came from T cells, B-cell-depleted T cells, or PBMCs.

From germline, CDR1 is MDHEN and CDR2 SYDVKM. V was pared by 6 bases and J by 0 bases, with 4 bases of the junction left unmatched. The CDR3 spans 15 residues. Original processing notes: From reference gene primer amplification, estimates of nucleated cell counts were derived. Libraries were prepared by immunoSEQ multiplex PCR; TCRdb keeps only in-frame clonotypes and omits some of them. Clone size and V and J calls were adopted from that table, with D and trimming inferred from the DNA. The table shows approximately 100,000 clones, with approximately 62% occurring only once. The chain carries TRBV28 and TRBJ2-1; 8 bases match TRBD1. This clonotype was obtained from a man older than 75 with acute or convalescent COVID-19. The material sequenced was peripheral blood. The CDR3 sequence: CASSQTGGSYNEQFF. In DNA form, the CDR3 reads TGTGCCAGCAGCCAAACAGGGGGCTCCTACAATGAGCAGTTCTTC.